The 27 T cell receptor beta chains given below trace back to one sample, sequenced in a study of T cell responses to AZD1222 COVID-19 vaccine. Using immunoSEQ multiplex PCR, the repertoire was profiled, and TCRdb retains in-frame clones only, with some absent. The table records fewer than 200,000 clones, 80% to 90% of them present only once. This specimen was peripheral blood, taken on day 0 of AZD1222 vaccination. The receptors were gathered from an adult in good health.

V gene TRBV7-9 combines with J gene TRBJ2-7, with 7 bases identical to TRBD1. The CDR3 loop spans 16 amino acids. Per germline, CDR1 SEHNR and CDR2 FQNEAQ (reference sequence). V lost 5 bases to trimming and J lost 2 bases; unmatched junction nucleotides: 12. The CDR3 protein is CASSLFRVRGPYEQYF. CDR3 in DNA: TGTGCCAGCAGCCTCTTCCGGGTTAGGGGGCCCTACGAGCAGTACTTC.

The J gene is TRBJ2-7, the V gene TRBV10-1; D is uncertain. The CDR3 is 12 residues long. V was pared by 4 bases and J by 6 bases, with 10 bases between. Germline CDR1 is WNHNN and CDR2 is SYGVQD (reference sequence). The CDR3 DNA reads TGCGCCAGCAGTGTTGGTAGCTCCGAGCAGTACTTC. Translated, it gives CASSVGSSEQYF.

This clone turned up a few times. This rearrangement joins TRBV30 to TRBJ1-4, with a weak D call TRBD1 (5 bases). Trimming took 1 base from V and 5 from J, leaving 8 bases between them. CDR1 is GTSNPN, CDR2 SVGIG, per germline (reference sequence). The length of the CDR3 is 13 residues. The CDR3 region has the DNA TGTGCCTGGAGTGGACAGCAGAATGAAAAACTGTTTTTT. It yields the protein CAWSGQQNEKLFF.

This sequence joins TRBV28 and TRBJ2-7; D is uncertain. The CDR3 consists of 13 residues. V lost 6 bases, J lost 4 bases, and 13 bases lay in between. Looked up from germline, CDR1 is MDHEN and CDR2 is SYDVKM. The chain's CDR3 is CASRPSVGYEQYF. DNA of the CDR3: TGTGCCAGCAGGCCCTCGGTGGGTTACGAGCAGTACTTC.

This sequence joins TRBV19 and TRBJ1-2; no firm D call. V dropped 4 bases and J dropped 2 bases, with 11 bases sitting between them. Germline CDR1 reads LNHDA; CDR2 reads SQIVND (reference sequence). The CDR3 has 14 amino acids. This CDR3 reads CASSKAASNYGYTF. The CDR3 coding sequence is TGTGCCAGTAGTAAGGCGGCGTCCAACTATGGCTACACCTTC. The complete variable domain, with remaining parts taken from reference TRBV19 and TRBJ1-2, reads DGGITQSPKYLFRKEGQNVTLSCEQNLNHDAMYWYRQDPGQGLRLIYYSQIVNDFQKGDIAEGYSVSREKKESFPLTVTSAQKNPTAFYLCASSKAASNYGYTFGSGTRLTVV.

J is TRBJ2-3 and V is TRBV19; 7 positions agree with TRBD1. The CDR3 length is 17 residues. Trimming removed 7 bases from V and 4 bases from J; junction bases left unmatched: 17. In germline, CDR1 is LNHDA, CDR2 SQIVND (reference sequence). The CDR3 coding sequence is TGTGCCAGTACTCCCTCTCCGGGACAGACGTCGGCAGATACGCAGTATTTT. Amino acids: CASTPSPGQTSADTQYF.

CDR3 in DNA: TGTGCCAGCAGCCAAATACAGGCTAATGAAAAACTGTTTTTT. Amino acid sequence: CASSQIQANEKLFF. The V gene is TRBV14, the J gene TRBJ1-4, with D maybe TRBD1 (5 bases). The CDR3 extends over 14 amino acids. Trimming shortened V by 2 bases and J by 3 bases, and 7 bases separated the two germline ends. Per germline, CDR1 SGHDN and CDR2 FVKESK. The variable domain in full, completed from reference TRBV14 and TRBJ1-4, reads EAGVTQFPSHSVIEKGQTVTLRCDPISGHDNLYWYRRVMGKEIKFLLHFVKESKQDESGMPNNRFLAERTGGTYSTLKVQPAELEDSGVYFCASSQIQANEKLFFGSGTQLSVL.

The chain links TRBV19 to TRBJ2-7; the match to TRBD1 covers 8 bases. CDR1 is LNHDA, CDR2 SQIVND, per germline (reference sequence). The V and J ends lost 6 bases and 1 base, in that order; junction bases with no gene match: 5. CDR3 length: 14 residues. CDR3 protein: CASRAGTGSYEQYF. The CDR3 region has the DNA TGTGCCAGTAGGGCCGGGACAGGTTCCTACGAGCAGTACTTC.

With respect to this clone: One end of the junction is discordant with germline, which a read error may explain. This chain links TRBV4-1 with TRBJ1-2; D unclear. The CDR3 is made up of 16 amino acids. Germline lookup yields CDR1 MGHRA and CDR2 YSYEKL. DNA of the CDR3: TGCGCCAGCAGCCAAGATCTGGTAGGGCCCAACTTTGGCTACACCTTC. It is translated as CASSQDLVGPNFGYTF.

The chain recombines TRBV28 with TRBJ1-2; 8 bases align to TRBD1. V was clipped by 2 bases and J by 0 bases; unmatched bases: 8. The CDR3 is 17 amino acids. Germline CDR1 is MDHEN and CDR2 is SYDVKM. In DNA form, the CDR3 reads TGTGCCAGCAGTTTAGACGCGCGGACAGGGACTAACTATGGCTACACCTTC. Amino acids: CASSLDARTGTNYGYTF.

This rearrangement joins TRBV11-2 to TRBJ2-3, with D perhaps TRBD2 (7 bases). V lost 5 bases to trimming and J lost 2 bases, with 26 bases between them. The CDR3 has 19 residues. The germline CDR1 and CDR2 sequences are SGHAT and FQNNGV. DNA of the CDR3: TGTGCCAGCAGCGCAAAGATGGGGGGATGGCGGGGGCCCACAGATACGCAGTATTTT. This encodes CASSAKMGGWRGPTDTQYF.

The CDR3 loop reads CASSLPGPDTQYF. The CDR3 DNA follows: TGCGCCAGCAGCCTTCCAGGGCCAGATACGCAGTATTTT. This sequence joins TRBV4-1 and TRBJ2-3, with D tentatively TRBD1 (5 bases). Trimming removed 4 bases from V and 4 bases from J, with 9 bases in between. The CDR3 has 13 residues. Germline CDR1 is MGHRA and CDR2 is YSYEKL.

The chain links TRBV28 to TRBJ2-7; 10 bases match TRBD1. Germline CDR1 MDHEN, CDR2 SYDVKM. Trimming cost V 7 bases and J 6 bases; bases outside gene matches: 9. This CDR3 is built from 14 residues. The CDR3 DNA reads as TGTGCCAGCACCCCGGGACAGGGGCGAAGCGAGCAGTACTTC. It codes for CASTPGQGRSEQYF.

This chain connects TRBV5-5 to TRBJ2-7; D might be TRBD2 (6 bases). V was cut by 6 bases and J by 6 bases, with 10 bases left in between. Germline V CDR1 and CDR2: SGHKS, YYEKEE (reference sequence). CDR3 size: 11 residues. The CDR3 sequence: CASKLGGEQYF. The DNA of the CDR3 is TGTGCCAGCAAACTCGGGGGCGAGCAGTACTTC. The whole variable domain, remainder taken from reference TRBV5-5 and TRBJ2-7, is DAGVTQSPTHLIKTRGQQVTLRCSPISGHKSVSWYQQVLGQGPQFIFQYYEKEERGRGNFPDRFSARQFPNYSSELNVNALLLGDSALYLCASKLGGEQYFGPGTRLTVT.

Concerning this clone: The junction departs from germline at one end; a sequencing error may be responsible. The V call is TRBV18, the J call TRBJ2-1; no clear D. The CDR3 is made up of 11 amino acids. Germline CDR1 is KGHSH and CDR2 is LQKENI. CDR3 amino acids: CASSPHNEQFF. The DNA for the CDR3 is TGTGCCAGCTCCCCACACAATGAGCAGTTCTTC.

Turning to this clone: Germline and junction disagree at one end, which may indicate a read error. V usage is TRBV3-1 (or the pseudogene TRBV3-2) and J usage is TRBJ2-4; possible D gene TRBD1, 6 bases. The CDR3 covers 16 residues. Germline-derived CDR1 and CDR2 are LGHDT and YNNKEL (reference sequence). Written as DNA, the CDR3 is TGTGCCAGCAGCCCGCAAGGACAGCCAGCCCAAAACATTCAGTACTTC. It yields the protein CASSPQGQPAQNIQYF.

V gene TRBV18 combines with J gene TRBJ1-3; D gene ambiguous. CDR1 and CDR2 from the germline V gene are KGHSH and LQKENI. V was trimmed by 3 bases and J by 0 bases, leaving 12 bases between them. The CDR3 length is 16 residues. This CDR3 reads CASSPVSFSSGNTIYF. CDR3 DNA: TGTGCCAGCTCACCGGTCAGTTTTAGCTCTGGAAACACCATATATTTT.

This sequence joins TRBV27 and TRBJ1-1; 8 bases align to TRBD1. Trimming took 7 bases from V and 5 from J; bases not matched to a gene: 6. CDR1 is MNHEY and CDR2 is SMNVEV in the germline V gene (reference sequence). This CDR3 comprises 13 residues. The CDR3 is CASTAGGWTEAFF. The CDR3 region has the DNA TGTGCCAGCACGGCAGGGGGCTGGACTGAAGCTTTCTTT.

The V gene is TRBV29-1, the J gene TRBJ2-2, with TRBD1 identical over 11 bases. This CDR3 spans 15 amino acids. CDR1 and CDR2 from the germline V gene are SQVTM and ANQGSEA. J was trimmed by 1 base and V by 6 bases; bases with no gene match: 4. The CDR3 protein is CSVVGTGGNTGELFF. The CDR3 DNA follows: TGCAGCGTGGTCGGGACAGGGGGGAACACCGGGGAGCTGTTTTTT.

V is TRBV21-1 and J is TRBJ2-2; the table's D call, TRBD1, has no DNA check behind it. TRBV21-1 is flagged as a pseudogene. This CDR3 contains 14 residues. CDR3 bases: TGTGCCAGCAGCCGTCCACAGGGTCCCGGGGAGCTGTTTTTT. It is translated as CASSRPQGPGELFF.

The V and J genes are TRBV19 and TRBJ1-6; D gene ambiguous. Trimming removed 0 bases from V and 9 bases from J, with 12 bases in between. The CDR3 runs 15 residues. CDR1 and CDR2 from the germline V gene are LNHDA and SQIVND (reference sequence). This chain's CDR3 is CASSIDLTGASPLHF. CDR3 coding DNA: TGTGCCAGTAGTATAGATCTAACTGGTGCTTCACCCCTCCACTTT.

The chain joins TRBV5-1 to TRBJ2-7; 8 bases map to TRBD2. CDR3 size: 14 residues. The V gene end was trimmed by 3 bases and the J gene end by 0 bases; junction bases not matched to a gene: 2. Germline CDR1 SGHRS, CDR2 YFSETQ. The CDR3 nucleotides are TGCGCCAGCAGCTATACTAGCGGCTCCTACGAGCAGTACTTC. It codes for CASSYTSGSYEQYF. Full variable domain (remainder filled in from reference TRBV5-1 and TRBJ2-7): KAGVTQTPRYLIKTRGQQVTLSCSPISGHRSVSWYQQTPGQGLQFLFEYFSETQRNKGNFPGRFSGRQFSNSRSEMNVSTLELGDSALYLCASSYTSGSYEQYFGPGTRLTVT.

The chain uses TRBV27 and TRBJ2-1; D unclear. V lost 0 bases and J 9 bases, leaving 9 bases between the germline ends. Germline V gives CDR1 MNHEY, CDR2 SMNVEV (reference sequence). The CDR3 length is 13 residues. The CDR3: CASSLSVVAEQFF. The CDR3 region has the DNA TGTGCCAGCAGTTTATCGGTCGTAGCTGAGCAGTTCTTC.

V gene TRBV13 combines with J gene TRBJ2-2, with D possibly being TRBD1 (6 bases). Between the trimmed V and J ends, which lost 5 bases and 5 bases, there was a span of 21 bases. The CDR3 contains 17 residues. In germline, CDR1 is PRHDT, CDR2 FYEKMQ (reference sequence). The CDR3 protein is CASSPDEGEKGTGELFF. For the CDR3, the DNA is TGTGCCAGCAGCCCTGACGAGGGGGAGAAAGGAACCGGGGAGCTGTTTTTT.

V is TRBV24-1 and J is TRBJ2-2, with a tentative D call TRBD1 (6 bases). The CDR3 contains 15 residues. V gave up 5 bases and J gave up 4 bases, with 13 bases separating them. Germline V lookup: CDR1 KGHDR, CDR2 SFDVKD. CDR3 DNA: TGTGCCACCAGTGTAACAGGGCCCTCCACCGGGGAGCTGTTTTTT. Residues: CATSVTGPSTGELFF.

This sequence joins TRBV5-6 and TRBJ1-2; 7 bases map to TRBD1. The CDR3 is made up of 15 amino acids. V dropped 4 bases and J dropped 2; count of bases not matched to a gene: 8. Germline CDR1 SGHDT, CDR2 YYEEEE. The CDR3, as DNA: TGTGCCAGCAGCAGGGGACAGCGTTTCAACTATGGCTACACCTTC. This gives the protein CASSRGQRFNYGYTF.

Here the CDR3 reads CASSSYRESDGELFF. The CDR3 DNA reads as TGTGCCAGCAGCTCCTACAGGGAAAGTGACGGGGAGCTGTTTTTT. The chain uses TRBV5-4 and TRBJ2-2; the D gene is possibly TRBD1 (6 bases). Per the germline V gene, CDR1 is SGHNT and CDR2 is YYREEE (reference sequence). V lost 3 bases, J lost 7 bases, and 16 bases lay in between. The CDR3 loop spans 15 amino acids.